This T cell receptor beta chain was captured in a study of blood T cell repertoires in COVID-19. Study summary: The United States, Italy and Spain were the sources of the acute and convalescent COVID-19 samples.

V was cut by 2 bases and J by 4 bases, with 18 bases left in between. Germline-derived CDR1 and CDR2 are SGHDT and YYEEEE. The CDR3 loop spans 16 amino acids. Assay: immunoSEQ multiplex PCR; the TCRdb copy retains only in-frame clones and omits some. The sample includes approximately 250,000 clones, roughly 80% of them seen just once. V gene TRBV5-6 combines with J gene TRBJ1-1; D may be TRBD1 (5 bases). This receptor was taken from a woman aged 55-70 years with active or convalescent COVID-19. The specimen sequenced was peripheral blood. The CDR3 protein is CASSFLGQLPGTEAFF. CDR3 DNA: TGTGCCAGCAGCTTTTTGGGGCAGTTACCGGGCACTGAAGCTTTCTTT.